This T cell receptor (beta chain) came from a study of shared clonotypes between healthy human individuals. Study-wide results and caveats: The study found about 5% of naive CD4 clonotypes shared across four donors.

This clone was seen more than once but under ten times. The antigen is unknown. The length of the CDR3 is 17 residues. V shed 5 bases, J shed 1 base, and the junction held 6 bases outside the gene matches. Germline V gives CDR1 SGHVS, CDR2 FQNEAQ. Clones were read by immunoSEQ multiplex PCR, and TCRdb kept only the in-frame ones, dropping some. The table lists roughly 120,000 clones, around 66% of them singletons. The chain has TRBV7-8 and TRBJ1-5; 12 nucleotides align to TRBD1. Material: memory CD8+ T cells sorted from blood. The subset: CD45RO+ cells pooled with CCR7-negative TemRA cells. This TCR was sampled from a woman aged 25 to 39 in good health. The CDR3 region is CASSRDRGLTSNQPQHF. CDR3 in DNA: TGTGCCAGCAGCCGGGACAGGGGGCTTACGAGCAATCAGCCCCAGCATTTT.